This is a list of T cell receptor beta chains from one sample in a study of T cell responses to AZD1222 COVID-19 vaccine. Produced via immunoSEQ multiplex PCR; TCRdb's table is partial and in-frame only. Of fewer than 120,000 clones in the sample, approximately 94% were seen once. This material consisted of peripheral blood, taken 28 days after the second AZD1222 dose. Every receptor here comes from an adult who received the AZD1222 COVID-19 vaccine. CDR3s include the opening cysteine and the closing phenylalanine or tryptophan. A D gene is named only where the DNA matches it firmly. The size field is filled for only some rows; it gives once, few, many or a size class.

>NA|TRBV6-6|NA|TRBJ1-6
TGTGCCAGCAGTTCCTCTTTTCGGACACCCCTCCACTTT
CASSSSFRTPLHF
>NA|TRBV2|NA|TRBJ1-2
TGTGCCAGCAGTGAAGAGGGTCGCTACACCTTC
CASSEEGRYTF
>NA|TRBV28|NA|TRBJ1-2
TGTGCCAGCGGAATTGAGCGGGTCTATGGCTACACCTTC
CASGIERVYGYTF
>NA|TRBV13|NA|TRBJ2-1
TGTGCCAGCAGATCGCGGGACAGAGACAATGAGCAGTTCTTC
CASRSRDRDNEQFF
>TRBD2|TRBV5-1|NA|TRBJ2-5
TGCGCCAGCAGCTTGACTGTAGCGGGGGGCCAAGAGACCCAGTACTTC
CASSLTVAGGQETQYF
>NA|TRBV28|once|TRBJ1-2
TGTGCCAGCAGTTCCCACTATGGCTACACCTTC
CASSSHYGYTF
>NA|TRBV14|NA|TRBJ1-6
TGTGCCAGCAGCCCCCACGGAAGATCCCTCCACTTT
CASSPHGRSLHF
>NA|TRBV27|NA|TRBJ1-1
TGTGCCAGCAGTTTATTTTGGCAGAGCATGAACACTGAAGCTTTCTTT
CASSLFWQSMNTEAFF
>TRBD1|TRBV4-1|NA|TRBJ2-6
TGCGCCAGCAGCCAAACCCCGACAGGGTCTGGGGCCAACGTCCTGACTTTC
CASSQTPTGSGANVLTF
>NA|TRBV5-1|NA|TRBJ1-2
TGCGCCAGCAGCTGGGACACCTCTAACTATGGCTACACCTTC
CASSWDTSNYGYTF
>NA|TRBV5-8|NA|TRBJ1-2
TGTGCCAGCAGCCCCGGTTGGGGCTACACCTTC
CASSPGWGYTF
>NA|TRBV6-5|NA|TRBJ2-7
TGTGCCAGCAGGCGCTCGGGACTGGTGTTCGAGCAGTACTTC
CASRRSGLVFEQYF
>NA|TRBV11-2|NA|TRBJ1-3
TGTGCCAGCAGCCTTCTTTCCCAGGGGACGGGAAACACCATATATTTT
CASSLLSQGTGNTIYF
>NA|TRBV18|NA|TRBJ2-2
TGTGCCAGCTCAAAGTCCCTGGGCGGGCCCCCCGAGGGAACCGGGGAGCTGTTTTTT
CASSKSLGGPPEGTGELFF
>NA|TRBV5-4|NA|TRBJ1-4
TGTGCCAGCAAATCCGGGTTCAAAAATGAAAAACTGTTTTTT
CASKSGFKNEKLFF
>NA|TRBV3-1/TRBV3-2|NA|TRBJ2-7
TGTGCCAGCAGCCGCACGGGACTTTCCTACGAGCAGTACTTC
CASSRTGLSYEQYF
>NA|TRBV24-1|NA|TRBJ2-7
TGTGCCACCAGTGCGACGCCTTCCTACGAGCAGTACTTC
CATSATPSYEQYF